The clone carrying this T cell receptor beta chain was seen more than once but under ten times. There are 14 residues in the CDR3. J gave up 3 bases and V 7 bases, and 7 bases lay outside the gene matches. Germline-derived CDR1 and CDR2 are MNHEY and SVGEGT. The data are from a study of blood T cells in healthy people across ages. A sample-barcoded 5' primer and a J-beta primer mix were used in a second PCR of roughly 6 to 12 cycles. At least 2.5 million CDR3-containing paired-end reads were obtained per sample. One entry per CDR3 protein, called by TCRdb with MiXCR from the 5' RACE reads. In the table there are 920,000 or so distinct CDR3 sequences, under 45% of which are singletons. In terms of origin and age, donors were healthy Caucasian individuals from Russia aged roughly 6 to 95. The draw of peripheral blood yielded 8.5 to 10 milliliters from each donor.

This sequence joins TRBV6-2 or TRBV6-3 and TRBJ2-3, with TRBD2 identical over 7 bases. The TCR originated in a woman aged 60-70 years in good health. Sequencing was done on a sample of blood. The CDR3 nucleotides read TGTGCCAGCAAGAGGCTAGCGGATACAGATACGCAGTATTTT. Residues: CASKRLADTDTQYF.